This entry lists 18 T cell receptor beta chains sequenced from one sample in a study of blood T cell repertoires in COVID-19. Libraries were prepared by immunoSEQ multiplex PCR; TCRdb keeps only in-frame clonotypes and omits some of them. This sample yields under 300,000 clones, of which around nine tenths are seen a single time; under 2.5% belongs to the top ten. The sample taken for sequencing was peripheral blood. Receptor source: a woman in her 40s who had recovered from COVID-19.

This clone has a handful of counts. The chain links TRBV27 to TRBJ2-7; 9 positions agree with TRBD1. Germline V gives CDR1 MNHEY, CDR2 SMNVEV (reference sequence). J lost 5 bases, V lost 8 bases, and 10 bases had no gene match. The CDR3 length is 14 residues. This CDR3 reads CASRRTGVMDEQYF. The CDR3 DNA reads as TGTGCCAGCCGTAGGACAGGGGTTATGGACGAGCAGTACTTC.

The chain combines TRBV27 with TRBJ2-7; TRBD1 aligns across 8 bases. The V gene end was trimmed by 5 bases and the J gene end by 4 bases; junction bases not matched to a gene: 10. Germline assignment: CDR1 MNHEY and CDR2 SMNVEV (reference sequence). CDR3 length: 15 amino acids. This chain's CDR3 is CASSPIGQGAYEQYF. CDR3 nucleotide sequence: TGTGCCAGCAGTCCTATTGGGCAGGGGGCGTACGAGCAGTACTTC.

The count of this clone is one. V usage is TRBV5-7 and J usage is TRBJ1-2; D gene unclear. TRBV5-7 is an ORF, and what it does is uncertain. V shed 3 bases and J shed 0 bases, with 12 bases lying between them. The CDR3 loop spans 15 amino acids. The CDR3 DNA sequence: TGTGCCAGCAGCTCGGATAAGGGAGCTAACTATGGCTACACCTTC. It is translated as CASSSDKGANYGYTF.

The V gene is TRBV19, the J gene TRBJ1-6; 9 nucleotides agree with TRBD1. Germline assignment: CDR1 LNHDA and CDR2 SQIVND (reference sequence). This CDR3 spans 15 amino acids. The V segment lost 6 bases and the J segment 7 bases; nucleotides outside the gene matches: 7. Here the CDR3 DNA reads TGTGCCAGTAGGGGCCGGGACAGGGCAAATTCACCCCTCCACTTT. This translates into CASRGRDRANSPLHF.

As regards this clone: One junction end disagrees with the germline gene, perhaps due to a read error. V usage is TRBV3-1 (or the pseudogene TRBV3-2) and J usage is TRBJ2-7; D call uncertain. This CDR3 comprises 14 residues. In germline, CDR1 is LGHDT, CDR2 YNNKEL (reference sequence). CDR3 residues: CASSQDFGSHEQYF. Written as DNA, the CDR3 is TGTGCCAGCAGCCAAGATTTTGGCTCCCACGAGCAGTACTTC.

CDR3 residues: CATSDEGHSNTGELFF. The CDR3 DNA sequence: TGTGCCACCAGTGATGAGGGACATTCGAACACCGGGGAGCTGTTTTTT. The chain employs TRBV24-1 and TRBJ2-2, with a weak D call TRBD1 (6 bases). V lost 3 bases to trimming and J lost 0 bases, with 10 bases between them. Germline values: CDR1 KGHDR, CDR2 SFDVKD. This CDR3 has 16 residues.

The chain combines TRBV6-5 with TRBJ2-5, with 7 bases that match TRBD2. Germline loops: CDR1 MNHEY, CDR2 SVGAGI. With 6 bases clipped from V and 3 bases from J, the junction kept 7 bases outside the gene matches. The length of the CDR3 is 14 residues. The CDR3 loop reads CASRPPGGEETQYF. CDR3 DNA: TGTGCCAGCAGGCCCCCTGGGGGGGAAGAGACCCAGTACTTC.

This clone was seen a handful of times. The V call is TRBV19, the J call TRBJ2-7; D perhaps matches TRBD1 (7 bases). Germline V gene lookup returns CDR1 LNHDA and CDR2 SQIVND (reference sequence). The germline V and J ends were trimmed by 6 bases and 4 bases, with 22 bases remaining between them. CDR3 length: 16 residues. The CDR3 DNA is TGTGCCAGTAGGAGTAGGGGGGACAGTTCAAGTTACGAGCAGTACTTC. Its protein is CASRSRGDSSSYEQYF.

The genes are TRBV6-2 or TRBV6-3 and TRBJ2-6; D ambiguous. This CDR3 has 14 residues. Deletions cut 2 bases from V and 4 bases from J, with 6 bases between. Looked up from germline, CDR1 is MNHEY and CDR2 is SVGEGT. The CDR3 here is CASSYEAGANVLTF. In nucleotides, the CDR3 is TGTGCCAGCAGTTACGAAGCCGGGGCCAACGTCCTGACTTTC.

The chain combines TRBV7-2 with TRBJ1-3; the match to TRBD1 covers 12 bases. The CDR3 runs 17 residues. V shed 8 bases, J shed 3 bases, and the junction held 11 bases outside the gene matches. Germline CDR1 and CDR2: SGHTA and FQGNSA. CDR3 amino acids: CASGHGTGGAGGNTIYF. CDR3 sequence (DNA): TGTGCCAGCGGGCACGGGACAGGGGGCGCGGGTGGAAACACCATATATTTT.

This clone was seen just once. This chain uses TRBV28 with TRBJ1-3, with TRBD1 identical over 9 bases. Germline CDR1 MDHEN, CDR2 SYDVKM. V shed 2 bases and J 7 bases; nucleotides not matched to a gene: 12. The CDR3 extends over 17 amino acids. The chain's CDR3 is CASSLIGTGISFNTIYF. The CDR3 nucleotides read TGTGCCAGCAGTTTAATTGGGACAGGGATTTCTTTCAACACCATATATTTT.

V and J are TRBV7-2 and TRBJ2-1; 10 bases agree with TRBD2. The CDR3 contains 15 residues. The V and J ends lost 7 bases and 0 bases, in that order; junction bases with no gene match: 3. Germline CDR1 is SGHTA and CDR2 is FQGNSA. Here the CDR3 DNA reads TGTGCCAGCAAGCGGGAGGGCCCCTCCTACAATGAGCAGTTCTTC. It yields the protein CASKREGPSYNEQFF.

The sample holds one count of this clone. The same CDR3 is also encoded by other DNA sequences in this sample. This rearrangement joins TRBV10-3 to TRBJ1-2; TRBD1 matches 9 bases. Germline V lookup: CDR1 ENHRY, CDR2 SYGVKD. CDR3 length equals 15 residues. V was clipped by 2 bases and J by 2 bases; unmatched bases: 3. The CDR3 loop reads CAISEADRGNYGYTF. CDR3 coding DNA: TGTGCCATCAGTGAGGCAGACAGGGGGAACTATGGCTACACCTTC.

This clone came up once. The chain joins TRBV28 to TRBJ1-2, with D unresolved. The CDR3 totals 17 residues. V was pared by 7 bases and J by 8 bases, with 29 bases between. The germline gives CDR1 MDHEN, CDR2 SYDVKM. CDR3: CASMTSRGLTMWLGYTF. Written as DNA, the CDR3 is TGTGCCAGCATGACCTCCCGCGGGCTGACTATGTGGTTAGGCTACACCTTC.

The V gene is TRBV6-5, the J gene TRBJ1-2; TRBD1 matches at 7 bases. The CDR3 sequence is 15 residues long. CDR1 and CDR2 from the germline V gene are MNHEY and SVGAGI. Trimming took 0 bases from V and 5 from J; bases not matched to a gene: 6. The DNA for the CDR3 is TGTGCCAGCAGTTACTCAGGGGGCGCGGGATATGGCTACACCTTC. Translating gives CASSYSGGAGYGYTF.

This clone was detected once. CDR3 DNA sequence: TGTGCCAGCAGCCAAGGTCTACAGCGGGGGGGGACTTACTTGAACTCCTACGAGCAGTACTTC. It specifies CASSQGLQRGGTYLNSYEQYF. The chain combines TRBV3-1 (or the pseudogene TRBV3-2) with TRBJ2-7; 10 nucleotides line up with TRBD2. The length of the CDR3 is 21 residues. Germline V CDR1 and CDR2: LGHDT, YNNKEL (reference sequence). With 1 base clipped from V and 0 bases from J, the junction kept 18 bases outside the gene matches.

The chain is built from TRBV12-3 or TRBV12-4 and TRBJ1-4; the D is unclear. V was pared by 5 bases and J by 7 bases, with 8 bases between. The CDR3 is made up of 12 amino acids. CDR3 residues: CASSPPGEKLFF. In DNA form, the CDR3 reads TGTGCCAGCAGTCCCCCCGGTGAAAAACTGTTTTTT.

V usage is TRBV3-1 (or the pseudogene TRBV3-2) and J usage is TRBJ2-1; tentatively, D is TRBD2 (6 bases). V was trimmed by 0 bases and J by 0 bases, leaving 9 bases between them. The CDR3 is 16 residues long. The germline gives CDR1 LGHDT, CDR2 YNNKEL (reference sequence). The DNA for the CDR3 is TGTGCCAGCAGCCAAGAGGCGGGGCACTCCTACAATGAGCAGTTCTTC. It is translated as CASSQEAGHSYNEQFF.